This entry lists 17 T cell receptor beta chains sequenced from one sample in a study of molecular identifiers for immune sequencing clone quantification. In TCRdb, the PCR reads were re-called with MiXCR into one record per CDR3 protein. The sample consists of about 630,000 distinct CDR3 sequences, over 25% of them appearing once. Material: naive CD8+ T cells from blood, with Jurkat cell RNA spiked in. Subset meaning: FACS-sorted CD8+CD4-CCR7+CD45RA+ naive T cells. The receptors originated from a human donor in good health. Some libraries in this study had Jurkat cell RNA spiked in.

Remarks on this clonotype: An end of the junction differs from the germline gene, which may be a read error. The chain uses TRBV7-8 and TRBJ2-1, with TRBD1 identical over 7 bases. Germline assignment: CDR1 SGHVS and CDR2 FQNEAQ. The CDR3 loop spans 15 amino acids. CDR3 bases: TGTGCCAGCAGCCTACAGGGGAGCGCCTACAATGAGCAGATCTTC. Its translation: CASSLQGSAYNEQIF.

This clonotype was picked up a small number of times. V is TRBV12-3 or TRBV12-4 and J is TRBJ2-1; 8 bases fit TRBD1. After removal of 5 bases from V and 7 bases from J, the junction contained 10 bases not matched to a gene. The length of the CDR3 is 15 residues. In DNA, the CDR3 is TGTGCCAGCAGTGCTGGACAGGGTTTTCATAATGAGCAGTTCTTC. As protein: CASSAGQGFHNEQFF.

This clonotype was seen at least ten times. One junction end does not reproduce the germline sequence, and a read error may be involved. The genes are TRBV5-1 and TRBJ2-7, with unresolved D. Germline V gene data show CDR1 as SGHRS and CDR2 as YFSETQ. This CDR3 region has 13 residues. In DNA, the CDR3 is TGTGCCAGCAGCTTGGCCATAGGTTACGAGCAGTACTTC. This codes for CASSLAIGYEQYF.

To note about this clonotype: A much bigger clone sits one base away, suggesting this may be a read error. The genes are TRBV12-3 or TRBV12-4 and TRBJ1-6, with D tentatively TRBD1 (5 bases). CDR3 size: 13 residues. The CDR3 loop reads CTSSQGAGSPLHF. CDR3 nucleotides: TGTACCAGCAGTCAGGGAGCGGGCTCACCCCTCCACTTT.

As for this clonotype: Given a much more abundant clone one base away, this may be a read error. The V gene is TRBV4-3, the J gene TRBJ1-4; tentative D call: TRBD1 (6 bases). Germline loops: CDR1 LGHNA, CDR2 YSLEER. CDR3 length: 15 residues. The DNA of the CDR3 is TGCGGCAGCAGCCAGGACACAGGGAGGAGTGAAAAACTGTTTTTT. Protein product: CGSSQDTGRSEKLFF.

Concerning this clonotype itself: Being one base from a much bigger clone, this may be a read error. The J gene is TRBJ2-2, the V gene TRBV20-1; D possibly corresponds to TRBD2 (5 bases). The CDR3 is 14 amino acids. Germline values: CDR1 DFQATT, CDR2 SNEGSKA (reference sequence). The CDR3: CSARDEGSTGELLF. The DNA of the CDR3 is TGCAGTGCTAGAGATGAGGGTTCGACCGGGGAGCTGCTTTTT.

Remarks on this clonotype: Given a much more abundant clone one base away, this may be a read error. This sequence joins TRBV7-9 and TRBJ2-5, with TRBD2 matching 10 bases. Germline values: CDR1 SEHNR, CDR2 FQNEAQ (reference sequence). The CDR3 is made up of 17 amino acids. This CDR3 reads CASSSSSGGYHHETQYF. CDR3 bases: TGTGCCAGCAGCTCATCTAGCGGGGGATACCACCATGAGACCCAGTACTTC.

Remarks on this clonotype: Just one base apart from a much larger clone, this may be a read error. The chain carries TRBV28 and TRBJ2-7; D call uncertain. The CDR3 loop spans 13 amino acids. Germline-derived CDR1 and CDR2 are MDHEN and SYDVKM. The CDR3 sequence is CASSSRKAYEQCF. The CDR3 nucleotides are TGTGCCAGCAGTTCCCGTAAGGCCTACGAGCAGTGCTTC.

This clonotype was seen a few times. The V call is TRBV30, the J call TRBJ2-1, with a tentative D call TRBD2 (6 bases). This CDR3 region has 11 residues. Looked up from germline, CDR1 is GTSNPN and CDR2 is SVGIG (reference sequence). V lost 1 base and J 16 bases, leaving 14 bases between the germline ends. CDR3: CAWSGTMELFF. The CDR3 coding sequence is TGTGCCTGGAGTGGGACTATGGAGCTATTCTTC.

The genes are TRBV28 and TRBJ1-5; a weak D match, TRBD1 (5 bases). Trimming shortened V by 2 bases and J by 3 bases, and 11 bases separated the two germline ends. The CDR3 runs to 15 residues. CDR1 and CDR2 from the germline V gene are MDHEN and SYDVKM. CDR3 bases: TGTGCCAGCAGTTTAAGGGGAGAAGCCAATCAGCCCCAGCATTTT. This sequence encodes CASSLRGEANQPQHF.

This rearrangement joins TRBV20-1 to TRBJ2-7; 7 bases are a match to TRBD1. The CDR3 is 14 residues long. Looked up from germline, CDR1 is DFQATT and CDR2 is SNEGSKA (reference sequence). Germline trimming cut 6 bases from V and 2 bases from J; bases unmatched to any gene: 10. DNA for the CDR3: TGCAGTGCCCCCATCGGGGACAGAGCCTACGAGCAGTACTTC. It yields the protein CSAPIGDRAYEQYF.

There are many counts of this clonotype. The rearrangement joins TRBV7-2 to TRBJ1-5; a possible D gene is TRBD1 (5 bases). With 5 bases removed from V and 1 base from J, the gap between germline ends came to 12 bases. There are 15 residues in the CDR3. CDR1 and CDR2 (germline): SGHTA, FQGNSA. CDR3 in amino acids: CASSEVGVSNQPQHF. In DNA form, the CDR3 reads TGTGCCAGCAGCGAGGTGGGGGTGAGCAATCAGCCCCAGCATTTT.

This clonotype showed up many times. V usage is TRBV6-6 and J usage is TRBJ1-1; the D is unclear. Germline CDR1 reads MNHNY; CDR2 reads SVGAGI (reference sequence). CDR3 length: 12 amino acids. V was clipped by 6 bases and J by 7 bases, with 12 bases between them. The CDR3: CASRPAQNEAFF. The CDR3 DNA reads TGTGCCAGCAGACCAGCTCAGAATGAAGCTTTCTTT.

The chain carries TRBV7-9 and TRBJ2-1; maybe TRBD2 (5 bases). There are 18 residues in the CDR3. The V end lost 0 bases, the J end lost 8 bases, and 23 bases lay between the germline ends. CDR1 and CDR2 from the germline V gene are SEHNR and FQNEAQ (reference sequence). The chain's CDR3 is CASSLALRTSGIRDEQFF. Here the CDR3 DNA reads TGTGCCAGCAGCTTAGCTCTACGGACGAGCGGAATACGGGATGAGCAGTTCTTC.

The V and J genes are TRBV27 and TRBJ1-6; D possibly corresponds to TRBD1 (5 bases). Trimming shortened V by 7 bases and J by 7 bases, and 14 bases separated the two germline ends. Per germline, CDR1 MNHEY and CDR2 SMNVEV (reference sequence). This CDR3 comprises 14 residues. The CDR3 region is CASTQFGGNSPLHF. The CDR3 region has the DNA TGTGCCAGCACCCAATTTGGGGGAAATTCACCCCTCCACTTT.

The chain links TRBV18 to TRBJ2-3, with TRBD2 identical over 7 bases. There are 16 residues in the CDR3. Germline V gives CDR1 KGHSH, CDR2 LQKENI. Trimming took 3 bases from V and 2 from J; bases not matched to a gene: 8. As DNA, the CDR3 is TGTGCCAGCTCACCCGGTCTAGCGGAGACCACAGATACGCAGTATTTT. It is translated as CASSPGLAETTDTQYF.

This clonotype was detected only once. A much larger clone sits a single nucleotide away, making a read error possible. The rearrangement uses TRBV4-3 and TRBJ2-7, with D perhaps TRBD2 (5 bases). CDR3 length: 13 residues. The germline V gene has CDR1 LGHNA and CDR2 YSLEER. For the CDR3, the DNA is TGCGCCCGCAGCCAAGATCCGGGGAACGAGCAGTACTTC. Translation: CARSQDPGNEQYF.